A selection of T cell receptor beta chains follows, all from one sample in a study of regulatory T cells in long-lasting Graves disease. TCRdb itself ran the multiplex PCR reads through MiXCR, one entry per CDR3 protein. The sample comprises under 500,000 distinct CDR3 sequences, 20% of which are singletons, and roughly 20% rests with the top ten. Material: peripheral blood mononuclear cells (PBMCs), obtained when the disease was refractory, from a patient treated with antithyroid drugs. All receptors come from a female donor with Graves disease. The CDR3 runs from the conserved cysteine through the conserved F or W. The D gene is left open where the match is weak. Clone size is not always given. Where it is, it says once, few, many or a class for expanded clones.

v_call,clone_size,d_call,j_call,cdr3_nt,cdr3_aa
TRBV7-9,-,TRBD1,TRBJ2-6,TGTGCCAGCAGCCCCCCGGGACAGGGCTCTGGGGCCAACGTCCTGACTTTC,CASSPPGQGSGANVLTF
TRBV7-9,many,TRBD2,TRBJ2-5,TGTGCCAGCAGCCCACTCCTAGCGGGAAAAGAGACCCAGTACTTC,CASSPLLAGKETQYF
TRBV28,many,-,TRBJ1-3,TGTGCCAGCAGGGATTACGGAAACACCATATATTTT,CASRDYGNTIYF
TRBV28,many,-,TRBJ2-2,TGTGCCAGCAGTTTATTGGGGGCCAACGGGGAGCTGTTTTTT,CASSLLGANGELFF
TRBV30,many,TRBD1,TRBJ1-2,TGTGCCTGCAGGGGACAGGGGGCCGGTGGCTACACCTTC,CACRGQGAGGYTF
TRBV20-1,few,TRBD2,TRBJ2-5,TGCAGTGCTACCCGGCTAGCGGGCTACCAAGAGACCCAGTACTTC,CSATRLAGYQETQYF
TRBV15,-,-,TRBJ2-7,TGTGCCACCAGCACGGACAGCTCCTACGAGCAGTACTTC,CATSTDSSYEQYF
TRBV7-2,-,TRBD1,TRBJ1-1,TGTGCCAGCAGCCCCAGACAGGGGATAAACACTGAAGCTTTCTTT,CASSPRQGINTEAFF
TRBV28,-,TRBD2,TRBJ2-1,TGTGCCAGCAGTTTAGGGGGACTAGCGGGAGGGCCCAATGAGCAGTTCTTC,CASSLGGLAGGPNEQFF
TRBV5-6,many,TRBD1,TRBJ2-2,TGTGCCAGCAGCTTGGGTAAAGGGGGCGTTAGGAACACCGGGGAGCTGTTTTTT,CASSLGKGGVRNTGELFF
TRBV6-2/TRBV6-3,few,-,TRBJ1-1,TGTGCCACCCTAGGGGACCGGACTACTGAAGCTTTCTTT,CATLGDRTTEAFF
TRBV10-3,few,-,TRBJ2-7,TGTGCCATCAGCGGGAGAGGCGACGAGCAGTACTTC,CAISGRGDEQYF
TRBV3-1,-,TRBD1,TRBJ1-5,TGTGCCAGCAGCCTCGGGACAGGGGGGTTCGAAAGCAATCAGCCCCAGCATTTT,CASSLGTGGFESNQPQHF
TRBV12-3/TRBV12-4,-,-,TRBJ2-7,TGTGCCAGCAGAGGACCCGTGGGGGAAGAGCAGTACTTC,CASRGPVGEEQYF
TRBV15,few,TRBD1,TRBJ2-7,TGTGCCACCAGCATTAGGGGGCCTCTCTACGAGCAGTACTTC,CATSIRGPLYEQYF
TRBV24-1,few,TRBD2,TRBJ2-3,TGTGCCACCAGTGGGCTAGCGGGGAAAGCAGATACGCAGTATTTT,CATSGLAGKADTQYF
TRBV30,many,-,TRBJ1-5,TGTGCCTGGAGTGCAGGGGCGGAATGGCAGCCCCAGCATTTT,CAWSAGAEWQPQHF
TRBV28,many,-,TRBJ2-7,TGTGCCAGCAGTACGTACGGCGAGCAGTACTTC,CASSTYGEQYF
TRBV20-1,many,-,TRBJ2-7,TGCAGTGCTATCAACTTGGAATACGAGCAGTACTTC,CSAINLEYEQYF
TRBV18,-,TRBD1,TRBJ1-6,TGTGCCAGCTCACCATTACAGGGGACGGATTCACCCCTCCACTTT,CASSPLQGTDSPLHF
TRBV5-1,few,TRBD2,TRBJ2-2,TGCGCCAGCAGTCCCGGGACTAGTAACGGGGAGCTGTTTTTT,CASSPGTSNGELFF
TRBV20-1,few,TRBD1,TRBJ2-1,TGCAGTGCTAGAGATGTGCGACAGGGTTTTAACGATGAGCAGTTCTTC,CSARDVRQGFNDEQFF
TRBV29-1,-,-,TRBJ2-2,TGCAGCTGCCAGGGCTTTTCTACCGGGGAGCTGTTTTTT,CSCQGFSTGELFF
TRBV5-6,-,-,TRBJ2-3,TGTGCCAGCAGGTTAGCGGAAGAGGGTACAGATACGCAGTATTTT,CASRLAEEGTDTQYF
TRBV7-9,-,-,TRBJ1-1,TGTGCCAGCAGCTTAGAGGGAGTCGCCACTGAAGCTTTCTTT,CASSLEGVATEAFF
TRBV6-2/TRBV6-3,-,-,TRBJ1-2,TGTGCCAGCAGTTCCTCCTCGGGCACCTATGGCTACACCTTC,CASSSSSGTYGYTF
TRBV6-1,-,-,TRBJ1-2,TGTGCCAGCAGCCTACTCCCCTCGACTTTCAACTATGGCTACACCTTC,CASSLLPSTFNYGYTF
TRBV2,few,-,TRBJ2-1,TGTGCCAGCAGTGGGGGGACACATCAATCCTACAATGAGCAGTTCTTC,CASSGGTHQSYNEQFF
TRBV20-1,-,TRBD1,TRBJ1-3,TGCAGTGCTACTGCCAGGGGGGTCGGAAACACCATATATTTT,CSATARGVGNTIYF
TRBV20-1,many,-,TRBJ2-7,TGCAGTGCTAGAGATCTCGGACTCTCCTACGAGCAGTACTTC,CSARDLGLSYEQYF
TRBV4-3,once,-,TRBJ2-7,TGCGCCAGCAGCCAAGATATGCCCGGGGGCTACGAGCAGTACTTC,CASSQDMPGGYEQYF